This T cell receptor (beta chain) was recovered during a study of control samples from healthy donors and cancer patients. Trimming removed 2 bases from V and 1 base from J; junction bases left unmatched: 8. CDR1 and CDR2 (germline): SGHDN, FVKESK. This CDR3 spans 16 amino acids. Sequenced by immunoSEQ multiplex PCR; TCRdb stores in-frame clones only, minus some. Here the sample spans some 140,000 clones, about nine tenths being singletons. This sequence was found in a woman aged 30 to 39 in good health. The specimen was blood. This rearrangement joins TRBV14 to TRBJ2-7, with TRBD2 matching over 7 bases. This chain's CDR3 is CASSQWGTTDSYEQYF. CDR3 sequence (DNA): TGTGCCAGCAGCCAATGGGGGACTACCGATTCCTACGAGCAGTACTTC.